What follows are 17 T cell receptor beta chains derived from one specimen sequenced in a study of OX40 agonist ivuxolimab in advanced cancers. Only in-frame clones appear in the TCRdb table, and some are missing; sequencing was by immunoSEQ multiplex PCR. Seen here are more than 85,000 clones, approximately 89% observed once, and the top ten hold approximately 0.29%. The material sequenced was CD4+ or CD8+ T cells sorted from blood, taken in a trial of the OX40 agonist ivuxolimab. The receptor source for this set is an adult with an advanced solid tumor such as melanoma, head and neck, liver or kidney cancer.

The rearrangement joins TRBV28 to TRBJ1-2, with D possibly TRBD1 on 5 matching bases. Trimming left V 5 bases short and J 8 bases short, with 18 bases between. The CDR3 is made up of 14 amino acids. Per the germline V gene, CDR1 is MDHEN and CDR2 is SYDVKM. CDR3 in amino acids: CASSIYQGSDGYTF. CDR3 sequence (DNA): TGTGCCAGCAGTATATACCAGGGTAGTGACGGCTACACCTTC.

The sample holds one count of this clone. The V gene is TRBV9, the J gene TRBJ2-2, with TRBD2 matching 9 bases. The CDR3 extends over 16 amino acids. CDR1 is SGDLS and CDR2 is YYNGEE in the germline V gene. Trimming at V came to 0 bases and at J to 5 bases, leaving 5 bases not matched to a gene. The CDR3 sequence: CASSVESGRFTGELFF. The DNA of the CDR3 is TGTGCCAGCAGCGTAGAAAGCGGGAGGTTTACCGGGGAGCTGTTTTTT.

The chain uses TRBV28 and TRBJ2-1; D call uncertain. Trimming cost V 9 bases and J 4 bases, with 16 bases left between them. The CDR3 is 14 residues long. Per germline, CDR1 MDHEN and CDR2 SYDVKM. In nucleotides, the CDR3 is TGTGCCAGTTCCCCGCTACGCGATTACAATGAGCAGTTCTTC. This encodes CASSPLRDYNEQFF.

This chain links TRBV19 with TRBJ1-1, with no clear D. V gave up 0 bases and J gave up 0 bases, with 5 bases separating them. Germline V gene lookup returns CDR1 LNHDA and CDR2 SQIVND (reference sequence). This CDR3 region has 14 residues. CDR3 amino acids: CASSIEGMNTEAFF. In nucleotides, the CDR3 is TGTGCCAGTAGTATAGAAGGGATGAACACTGAAGCTTTCTTT.

V gene TRBV11-2 combines with J gene TRBJ2-7; 7 bases agree with TRBD1. Germline trimming cut 2 bases from V and 3 bases from J; bases unmatched to any gene: 7. In germline, CDR1 is SGHAT, CDR2 FQNNGV. The CDR3 has 15 residues. The CDR3 coding sequence is TGTGCCAGCAGCTTAAAGGCGACAGGGCACTACGAGCAGTACTTC. This gives the protein CASSLKATGHYEQYF.

Here the CDR3 reads CASSHDTGGGSGYTF. DNA of the CDR3: TGCGCCAGCAGCCATGACACAGGGGGCGGGAGTGGCTACACCTTC. The genes are TRBV4-3 and TRBJ1-2, with 9 bases that match TRBD1. Germline V gene sequence: CDR1 LGHNA, CDR2 YSLEER. V lost 3 bases and J lost 7; bases outside the gene matches: 9. The CDR3 is made up of 15 amino acids.

This chain uses TRBV4-2 with TRBJ2-3; perhaps TRBD2 as D (6 bases). The CDR3 loop spans 12 amino acids. V was cut by 4 bases and J by 5 bases, with 7 bases left in between. The germline V gene encodes CDR1 LGHNA and CDR2 YNFKEQ. This CDR3 reads CASSPGGDTQYF. The CDR3 DNA sequence: TGTGCCAGCAGCCCCGGGGGAGATACGCAGTATTTT.

The chain carries TRBV6-6 and TRBJ1-1, with D possibly being TRBD1 (6 bases). V was pared by 7 bases and J by 7 bases, with 16 bases between. The germline gives CDR1 MNHNY, CDR2 SVGAGI (reference sequence). This CDR3 contains 13 residues. The CDR3: CASTSGTNLEAFF. The CDR3 nucleotides are TGTGCCAGCACCTCCGGGACAAATCTTGAAGCTTTCTTT.

J is TRBJ2-5 and V is TRBV7-2, with 7 positions matching TRBD1. This CDR3 region has 13 residues. Germline V gene data show CDR1 as SGHTA and CDR2 as FQGNSA. With 4 bases clipped from V and 3 bases from J, the junction kept 2 bases outside the gene matches. The CDR3 protein is CASSSDREETQYF. The CDR3 DNA is TGTGCCAGCAGCTCAGACAGGGAAGAGACCCAGTACTTC. Full variable domain (remainder filled in from reference TRBV7-2 and TRBJ2-5): GAGVSQSPSNKVTEKGKDVELRCDPISGHTALYWYRQSLGQGLEFLIYFQGNSAPDKSGLPSDRFSAERTGGSVSTLTIQRTQQEDSAVYLCASSSDREETQYFGPGTRLLVL.

This chain connects TRBV7-2 to TRBJ1-2, with a possible D match to TRBD1 (5 bases). Trimming stripped 2 bases from V and 4 bases from J, with 14 bases between. The V gene's germline CDR1 is SGHTA and CDR2 FQGNSA. The CDR3 extends over 15 amino acids. CDR3 bases: TGTGCCAGCAGCTTAACACATTCGGGGGTCTATGGCTACACCTTC. It specifies CASSLTHSGVYGYTF.

This chain links TRBV7-2 with TRBJ1-1; D call uncertain. The ends were cut back, 1 base at V and 2 bases at J, with 11 bases in the middle. CDR1 is SGHTA and CDR2 is FQGNSA in the germline V gene. This CDR3 comprises 15 residues. This CDR3 is CASSLVAEPNTEAFF. DNA of the CDR3: TGTGCCAGCAGCTTAGTGGCAGAACCCAACACTGAAGCTTTCTTT.

The V and J genes are TRBV18 and TRBJ2-3; D might be TRBD2 (6 bases). Germline lookup yields CDR1 KGHSH and CDR2 LQKENI. CDR3 length: 14 amino acids. The V end lost 6 bases, the J end lost 9 bases, and 19 bases lay between the germline ends. This CDR3 is CASSPLPRGTTQYF. The CDR3 nucleotides are TGTGCCAGCTCGCCTCTCCCACGGGGGACCACGCAGTATTTT.

V and J are TRBV29-1 and TRBJ1-1; D gene unclear. The length of the CDR3 is 14 residues. With 3 bases removed from V and 0 bases from J, the gap between germline ends came to 11 bases. Germline V gives CDR1 SQVTM, CDR2 ANQGSEA. The CDR3 nucleotides read TGCAGCGTTGATCGGGCAGGCCTGAACACTGAAGCTTTCTTT. It yields the protein CSVDRAGLNTEAFF.

The chain combines TRBV4-3 with TRBJ2-1; a possible D gene is TRBD1 (6 bases). V was pared by 4 bases and J by 5 bases, with 15 bases between. The germline V gene has CDR1 LGHNA and CDR2 YSLEER. The CDR3 totals 15 residues. Written as DNA, the CDR3 is TGCGCCAGCAGCCCCGGAGGACAGTTCAACAATGAGCAGTTCTTC. Amino acids: CASSPGGQFNNEQFF.

The genes are TRBV29-1 and TRBJ1-1; tentatively, D is TRBD1 (5 bases). Germline V CDR1 and CDR2: SQVTM, ANQGSEA. CDR3 length: 14 residues. V lost 1 base and J lost 4, with 13 bases in between. The CDR3, as DNA: TGCAGCGTTGAAGGGAGGGGCTTTGGCACTGAAGCTTTCTTT. This sequence encodes CSVEGRGFGTEAFF.

This CDR3 is CASSMASGGQETQYF. Written as DNA, the CDR3 is TGTGCCAGCAGTATGGCTAGCGGGGGTCAAGAGACCCAGTACTTC. This chain uses TRBV25-1 with TRBJ2-5; 10 bases fit TRBD2. Germline CDR1 MGHDK, CDR2 SYGVNS. Losses at the gene ends were 5 bases for V and 2 bases for J; bases not matched to a gene: 5. The CDR3 extends over 15 amino acids.

This clone has ten or more counts. The gene calls are TRBV2 and TRBJ1-1, with no clear D. Germline V lookup: CDR1 SNHLY, CDR2 FYNNEI. The CDR3 length is 13 residues. Trimming left V 5 bases short and J 2 bases short, with 9 bases between. The CDR3 spells CASSNFQNTEAFF. DNA for the CDR3: TGTGCCAGCAGTAATTTTCAAAACACTGAAGCTTTCTTT.